A single sample is the source of the 21 T cell receptor beta chains below, sequenced in a study of graft-versus-host responses after intestinal transplantation. No antigen is known for these receptors. Sequencing used immunoSEQ multiplex PCR; TCRdb keeps in-frame clones, though not all of them. The sample lists some 130,000 clones; approximately 90% were seen once. The sample in question was unstimulated CD4+ T cells sorted from spleen or lymph node cells, obtained before intestinal transplant. The source of these receptors is a human donor who received an intestinal transplant.

The chain combines TRBV5-1 with TRBJ1-1, with a possible D match to TRBD1 (5 bases). CDR3 length: 14 residues. Germline values: CDR1 SGHRS, CDR2 YFSETQ. V dropped 4 bases and J dropped 5 bases, with 15 bases sitting between them. The CDR3 DNA is TGCGCCAGCAGCCCTAGGGGAGAGGGGACTGAAGCTTTCTTT. Its translation is CASSPRGEGTEAFF.

The chain links TRBV6-6 to TRBJ1-2; a possible D gene is TRBD1 (5 bases). Between the trimmed V and J ends, which lost 7 bases and 7 bases, there was a span of 19 bases. The CDR3 extends over 14 amino acids. Germline assignment: CDR1 MNHNY and CDR2 SVGAGI (reference sequence). The CDR3, as DNA: TGTGCCAGCAATATCGGCAGGGTAGGAGGTGGCTACACCTTC. Its protein product is CASNIGRVGGGYTF.

This chain joins TRBV6-1 and TRBJ2-2; unclear D gene. CDR3 length: 15 residues. The germline V gene encodes CDR1 MNHNS and CDR2 SASEGT. The V gene lost 2 bases and the J gene lost 0 bases, with 7 bases spanning the gap. In DNA, the CDR3 is TGTGCCAGCAGTGAAAAAGCAGCGAACACCGGGGAGCTGTTTTTT. This gives the protein CASSEKAANTGELFF.

The chain combines TRBV9 with TRBJ1-3; D not certain. The CDR3 is 16 amino acids. The germline gives CDR1 SGDLS, CDR2 YYNGEE. Deletions cut 0 bases from V and 0 bases from J, with 10 bases between. The CDR3 bases are TGTGCCAGCAGCGTAGATTTCAGAATCTCTGGAAACACCATATATTTT. Translated, it gives CASSVDFRISGNTIYF.

This clone was seen once. The gene calls are TRBV6-1 and TRBJ1-2; D ambiguous. The V gene's germline CDR1 is MNHNS and CDR2 SASEGT. The CDR3 covers 17 residues. Trimming cost V 4 bases and J 0 bases, with 18 bases left between them. CDR3 protein: CASSAPRRRHSNYGYTF. For the CDR3, the DNA is TGTGCCAGCAGTGCACCTAGGAGAAGACACTCTAACTATGGCTACACCTTC.

The rearrangement uses TRBV18 and TRBJ2-7, with D unclear. This CDR3 is built from 13 residues. The V end lost 2 bases, the J end lost 4 bases, and 9 bases lay between the germline ends. From germline, CDR1 is KGHSH and CDR2 LQKENI. The DNA for the CDR3 is TGTGCCAGCTCACCATATTCGGATTACGAGCAGTACTTC. Translated: CASSPYSDYEQYF.

The chain carries TRBV10-1 and TRBJ2-3, with D possibly being TRBD1 or TRBD2 (6 bases each). Between the trimmed V and J ends, which lost 6 bases and 5 bases, there was a span of 15 bases. The CDR3 is 14 amino acids. Germline V gives CDR1 WNHNN, CDR2 SYGVQD (reference sequence). The CDR3 DNA sequence: TGCGCCAGCAGCTTGGGGGGCCAAGAAGATACGCAGTATTTT. It yields the protein CASSLGGQEDTQYF.

This clone showed up just once. The rearrangement joins TRBV19 to TRBJ1-6; D remains unclear. Germline lookup yields CDR1 LNHDA and CDR2 SQIVND (reference sequence). The CDR3 is 16 residues long. V was trimmed by 2 bases and J by 5 bases, leaving 13 bases between them. CDR3 residues: CASSINLGRHNSPLHF. CDR3 DNA: TGTGCCAGTAGTATAAATCTAGGGCGCCATAATTCACCCCTCCACTTT.

The V and J genes are TRBV7-9 and TRBJ2-5, with D uncertain. The germline gives CDR1 SEHNR, CDR2 FQNEAQ (reference sequence). The CDR3 sequence is 15 residues long. The V gene lost 3 bases and the J gene lost 6 bases, with 17 bases spanning the gap. The CDR3, as DNA: TGTGCCAGCAGCTTCTCATCCCGGAGTCGGCAGACCCAGTACTTC. The encoded protein is CASSFSSRSRQTQYF.

The V call is TRBV6-6, the J call TRBJ1-5; D unclear. With 7 bases removed from V and 4 bases from J, the gap between germline ends came to 14 bases. Germline V gene lookup returns CDR1 MNHNY and CDR2 SVGAGI (reference sequence). The CDR3 is 14 residues long. The CDR3 loop is CASIGPLGNQPQHF. For the CDR3, the DNA is TGTGCCAGCATTGGGCCGTTAGGAAATCAGCCCCAGCATTTT.

Comments on this clone: The sample carries other DNA sequences with the same CDR3. V is TRBV7-3 and J is TRBJ2-2; 9 bases are a match to TRBD1. J lost 0 bases, V lost 5 bases, and 4 bases had no gene match. This CDR3 region has 16 residues. CDR1 is SGHTA and CDR2 is FQGTGA in the germline V gene. Here the CDR3 DNA reads TGTGCCAGCAGCGCCCGGACAGGGGCGAACACCGGGGAGCTGTTTTTT. Its protein product is CASSARTGANTGELFF.

V and J are TRBV7-9 and TRBJ2-2, with TRBD1 as a possible D gene (5 bases). Germline values: CDR1 SEHNR, CDR2 FQNEAQ (reference sequence). This CDR3 is built from 18 residues. V lost 5 bases and J lost 3, with 22 bases in between. CDR3 sequence (DNA): TGTGCCAGCAGCCCAGTGAAAGGGGCAGGGTTGGACACCGGGGAGCTGTTTTTT. Its protein product is CASSPVKGAGLDTGELFF.

This sequence joins TRBV12-5 and TRBJ2-5, with 7 bases fitting TRBD2. CDR3 length: 13 amino acids. V trimming: 2 bases; J trimming: 5 bases; junction bases outside the gene matches: 2. Per germline, CDR1 LGHNT and CDR2 FRNRAP. DNA of the CDR3: TGTGCTAGTGGTTTGTGGGGGGGGGAGACCCAGTACTTC. It specifies CASGLWGGETQYF.

This chain links TRBV5-1 with TRBJ1-2, with 9 positions matching TRBD1. Germline V gives CDR1 SGHRS, CDR2 YFSETQ. CDR3 length: 15 amino acids. After removal of 3 bases from V and 7 bases from J, the junction contained 10 bases not matched to a gene. The CDR3 reads CASSSRTGVYGGYTF. The CDR3 nucleotides read TGCGCCAGCAGCTCACGGACAGGGGTGTACGGTGGCTACACCTTC. The variable domain in full, with the rest retrieved from reference TRBV5-1 and TRBJ1-2, is KAGVTQTPRYLIKTRGQQVTLSCSPISGHRSVSWYQQTPGQGLQFLFEYFSETQRNKGNFPGRFSGRQFSNSRSEMNVSTLELGDSALYLCASSSRTGVYGGYTFGSGTRLTVV.

A few counts support this clone. The rearrangement joins TRBV7-9 to TRBJ2-3; 8 bases match TRBD2. This CDR3 spans 16 amino acids. CDR1 and CDR2 (germline): SEHNR, FQNEAQ (reference sequence). With V trimmed by 5 bases and J by 0 bases, 7 bases remained unmatched. The CDR3 coding sequence is TGTGCCAGCAGCCTGTCGGGGGGGGTTAGCACAGATACGCAGTATTTT. Translation: CASSLSGGVSTDTQYF.

The chain combines TRBV6-1 with TRBJ1-2, with 8 bases fitting TRBD1. The germline V gene has CDR1 MNHNS and CDR2 SASEGT. The CDR3 has 13 amino acids. V was pared by 6 bases and J by 7 bases, with 7 bases of the junction left unmatched. The CDR3 region is CASSEDRVGGYTF. The DNA of the CDR3 is TGTGCCAGCAGCGAGGACAGGGTGGGTGGCTACACCTTC.

V and J are TRBV6-5 and TRBJ1-2, with 7 bases fitting TRBD1. The length of the CDR3 is 14 residues. CDR1 is MNHEY and CDR2 is SVGAGI in the germline V gene. V lost 6 bases to trimming and J lost 5 bases; unmatched junction nucleotides: 9. CDR3 residues: CASSPSTGMYGYTF. CDR3 DNA: TGTGCCAGCAGCCCATCGACAGGGATGTATGGCTACACCTTC.

The rearrangement links TRBV10-3 to TRBJ2-7, with D possibly matching TRBD1 (6 bases). Trimming took 4 bases from V and 1 from J, leaving 14 bases between them. There are 15 residues in the CDR3. Germline loops: CDR1 ENHRY, CDR2 SYGVKD. As DNA, the CDR3 is TGTGCCATCAGTGGTGGGGCAGGGGCTTCCTACGAGCAGTACTTC. Amino acid sequence: CAISGGAGASYEQYF.

V is TRBV19 and J is TRBJ2-7; possibly TRBD1 or TRBD2 for D (5 bases each). With 3 bases removed from V and 3 bases from J, the gap between germline ends came to 15 bases. The CDR3 contains 15 residues. CDR1 and CDR2 from the germline V gene are LNHDA and SQIVND (reference sequence). The CDR3 spells CASSIGPGPLYEQYF. The CDR3 DNA follows: TGTGCCAGTAGTATTGGTCCGGGACCCCTCTACGAGCAGTACTTC.

This chain joins TRBV9 and TRBJ1-3; D possibly corresponds to TRBD1 (6 bases). The V end was cut by 0 bases, the J end by 0 bases, with 19 bases between. The CDR3 runs to 19 residues. Germline assignment: CDR1 SGDLS and CDR2 YYNGEE. CDR3 sequence: CASSVGTATFYTSGNTIYF. CDR3 DNA: TGTGCCAGCAGCGTAGGGACAGCGACATTTTATACCTCTGGAAACACCATATATTTT. The full variable domain, with the rest looked up from reference TRBV9 and TRBJ1-3, is DSGVTQTPKHLITATGQRVTLRCSPRSGDLSVYWYQQSLDQGLQFLIQYYNGEERAKGNILERFSAQQFPDLHSELNLSSLELGDSALYFCASSVGTATFYTSGNTIYFGEGSWLTVV.

The chain uses TRBV30 and TRBJ2-3; D remains unclear. Germline V lookup: CDR1 GTSNPN, CDR2 SVGIG (reference sequence). Trimming stripped 2 bases from V and 6 bases from J, with 9 bases between. The CDR3 has 12 amino acids. CDR3 loop: CAWSQGSDTQYF. The DNA of the CDR3 is TGTGCCTGGAGTCAAGGATCGGATACGCAGTATTTT.